This TCR beta chain was captured by sequencing in a study of blood T cell repertoires in COVID-19. In the study overall: The analysed material was cDNA or gDNA that came from T cells, B-cell-depleted T cells, or PBMCs.

Trimming stripped 7 bases from V and 1 base from J, with 9 bases between. This CDR3 has 13 amino acids. In germline, CDR1 is KGHDR, CDR2 SFDVKD. Seattle cases were enrolled at active infection and followed longitudinally. Repertoires were generated with immunoSEQ multiplex PCR, while TCRdb's copy carries only in-frame clones and drops some. In the table there are about 320,000 clones, approximately 88% of which are singletons. The TCR originated in a woman in her thirties with COVID-19, enrolled during active disease. Sequenced material: peripheral blood. The chain recombines TRBV24-1 with TRBJ1-1; D perhaps matches TRBD1 (6 bases). The CDR3 region has the DNA TGTGCCACCAGGAAACAGGGGAACACTGAAGCTTTCTTT. It specifies CATRKQGNTEAFF.